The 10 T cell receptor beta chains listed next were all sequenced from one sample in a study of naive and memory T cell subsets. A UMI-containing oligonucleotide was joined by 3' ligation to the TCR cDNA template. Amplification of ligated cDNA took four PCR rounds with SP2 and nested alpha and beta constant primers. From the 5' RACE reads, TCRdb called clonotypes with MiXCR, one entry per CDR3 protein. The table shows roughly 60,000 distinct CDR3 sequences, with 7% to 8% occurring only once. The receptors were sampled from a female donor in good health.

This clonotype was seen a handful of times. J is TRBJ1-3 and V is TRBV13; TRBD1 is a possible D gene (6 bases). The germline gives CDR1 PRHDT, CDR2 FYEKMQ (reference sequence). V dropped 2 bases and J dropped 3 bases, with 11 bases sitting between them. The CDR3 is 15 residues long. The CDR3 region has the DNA TGTGCCAGCAGCTTACGGGGGGCTAATGGAAACACCATATATTTT. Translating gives CASSLRGANGNTIYF.

CDR3 sequence (DNA): TGTGCCAGCAGTTTAGCTGGGGACCCCAAGGGGACCCAGTACTTC. Translated, it gives CASSLAGDPKGTQYF. The V gene is TRBV12-3 or TRBV12-4, the J gene TRBJ2-5; D may correspond to TRBD1 or TRBD2 (5 bases each). Trimming shortened V by 0 bases and J by 7 bases, and 15 bases separated the two germline ends. CDR3 length: 15 amino acids.

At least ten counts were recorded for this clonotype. CDR3 loop: CAWKLGNQPQHF. CDR3 sequence (DNA): TGTGCCTGGAAGCTGGGCAATCAGCCCCAGCATTTT. The chain joins TRBV30 to TRBJ1-5; D not resolved. The CDR3 sequence is 12 residues long. Germline lookup yields CDR1 GTSNPN and CDR2 SVGIG (reference sequence). Trimming took 4 bases from V and 2 from J, leaving 6 bases between them.

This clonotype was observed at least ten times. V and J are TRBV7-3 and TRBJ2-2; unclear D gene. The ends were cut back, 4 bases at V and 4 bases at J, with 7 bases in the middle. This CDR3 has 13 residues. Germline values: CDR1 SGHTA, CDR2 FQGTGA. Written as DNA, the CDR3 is TGTGCCAGCAGCTCCTTAATCACCGGGGAGCTGTTTTTT. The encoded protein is CASSSLITGELFF.

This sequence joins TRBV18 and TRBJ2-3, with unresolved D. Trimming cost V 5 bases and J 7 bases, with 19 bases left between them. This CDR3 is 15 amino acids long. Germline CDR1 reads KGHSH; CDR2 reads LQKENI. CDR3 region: CASSISGREQNTQYF. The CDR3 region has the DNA TGTGCCAGCTCAATCTCTGGCAGAGAACAGAATACGCAGTATTTT. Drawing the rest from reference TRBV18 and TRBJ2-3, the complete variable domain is NAGVMQNPRHLVRRRGQEARLRCSPMKGHSHVYWYRQLPEEGLKFMVYLQKENIIDESGMPKERFSAEFPKEGPSILRIQQVVRGDSAAYFCASSISGREQNTQYFGPGTRLTVL.

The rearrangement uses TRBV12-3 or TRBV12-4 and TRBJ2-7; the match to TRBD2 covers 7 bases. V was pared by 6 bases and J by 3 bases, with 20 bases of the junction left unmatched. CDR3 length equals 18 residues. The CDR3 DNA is TGTGCCAGCAGGGGGGGGTCAGGAGGCCCTCAATCCTTCTACGAGCAGTACTTC. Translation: CASRGGSGGPQSFYEQYF.

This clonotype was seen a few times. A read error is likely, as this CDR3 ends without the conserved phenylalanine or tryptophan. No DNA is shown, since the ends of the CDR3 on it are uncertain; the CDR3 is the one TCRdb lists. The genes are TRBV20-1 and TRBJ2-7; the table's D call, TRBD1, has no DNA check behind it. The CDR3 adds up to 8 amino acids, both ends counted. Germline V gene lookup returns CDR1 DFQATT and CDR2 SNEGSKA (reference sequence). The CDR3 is CSARDSGL.

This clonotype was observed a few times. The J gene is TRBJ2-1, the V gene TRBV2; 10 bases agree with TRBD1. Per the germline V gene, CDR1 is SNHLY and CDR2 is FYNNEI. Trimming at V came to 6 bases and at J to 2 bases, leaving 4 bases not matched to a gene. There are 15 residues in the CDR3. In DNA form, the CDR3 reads TGTGCCAGCAGACCGGACAGGGGGACCTACAATGAGCAGTTCTTC. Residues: CASRPDRGTYNEQFF. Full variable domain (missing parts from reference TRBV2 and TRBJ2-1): EPEVTQTPSHQVTQMGQEVILRCVPISNHLYFYWYRQILGQKVEFLVSFYNNEISEKSEIFDDQFSVERPDGSNFTLKIRSTKLEDSAMYFCASRPDRGTYNEQFFGPGTRLTVL.

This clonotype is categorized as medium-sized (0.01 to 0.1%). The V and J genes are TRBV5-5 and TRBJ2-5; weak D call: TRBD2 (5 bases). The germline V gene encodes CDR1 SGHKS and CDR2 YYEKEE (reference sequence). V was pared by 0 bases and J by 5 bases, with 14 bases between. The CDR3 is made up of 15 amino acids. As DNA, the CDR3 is TGTGCCAGCAGCTTGGTATCGGGGTTGAGCGAGACCCAGTACTTC. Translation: CASSLVSGLSETQYF.

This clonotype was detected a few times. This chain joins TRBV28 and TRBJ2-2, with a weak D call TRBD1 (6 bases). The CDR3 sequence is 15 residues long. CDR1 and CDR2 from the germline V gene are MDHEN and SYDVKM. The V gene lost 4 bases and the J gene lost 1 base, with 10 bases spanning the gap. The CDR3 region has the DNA TGTGCCAGCAGTTCGGGGACACGGAACACCGGGGAGCTGTTTTTT. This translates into CASSSGTRNTGELFF.